This TCR beta chain was observed in a study of blood T cell repertoires in COVID-19. Trimming took off 4 bases at V and 6 bases at J, with 12 bases between the two ends. CDR3 size: 13 residues. Germline lookup yields CDR1 LGHDT and CDR2 YNNKEL (reference sequence). Profiled with immunoSEQ multiplex PCR; TCRdb holds only in-frame clones, not every one. The sample shows about 250,000 clones, about four fifths of them seen only once. Sequenced sample: peripheral blood. The V call is TRBV3-1 (or the pseudogene TRBV3-2), the J call TRBJ1-2; D might be TRBD1 (5 bases). This TCR came from an elderly man with acute or convalescent COVID-19. This chain's CDR3 is CASSPGPGDGYTF. CDR3 sequence (DNA): TGTGCCAGCAGCCCCGGCCCGGGGGATGGCTACACCTTC.